The source of this TCR beta chain is a study of shared clonotypes between healthy human individuals. Points from the study as a whole: Sampling involved blood alone; tissue repertoires likely differ.

CDR3 size: 16 residues. V shed 4 bases, J shed 1 base, and the junction held 6 bases outside the gene matches. Germline CDR1 is SNHLY and CDR2 is FYNNEI. As for this clone: The target antigen is unknown.

Some clones are missing from TCRdb's copy, which holds only in-frame ones; the method was immunoSEQ multiplex PCR. The top ten hold more than 0.1% of the sample, which has more than 2 million clones, about 95% seen once. The receptor was derived from a man aged 18 to 29 in good health. This chain joins TRBV2 and TRBJ1-1, with TRBD1 matching 10 bases. The sample taken for sequencing was naive CD4+ T cells sorted from blood. The sample's subset: CD45RA+ positively selected. CDR3 protein: CASSAGQGRGNTEAFF. The CDR3 region has the DNA TGTGCCAGCAGTGCGGGACAGGGGAGGGGGAACACTGAAGCTTTCTTT.